The 22 T cell receptor beta chains presented below share a single source sample, sequenced in a study of shared clonotypes between healthy human individuals. TCRdb's table, derived via immunoSEQ multiplex PCR, lists solely in-frame clones and lacks some. The sample records more than 2,000,000 clones, 85% to 95% being singletons. The material sequenced was naive CD4+ T cells sorted from blood. The subset was: CD45RA+ positively selected. All receptors derive from a young man in good health.

The chain has TRBV11-2 and TRBJ2-7; D possibly corresponds to TRBD2 (6 bases). V was clipped by 1 base and J by 4 bases, with 14 bases between them. CDR3 length: 15 amino acids. From germline, CDR1 is SGHAT and CDR2 FQNNGV. CDR3 DNA sequence: TGTGCCAGCAGCTTAGTTCGGGGGATATCTTACGAGCAGTACTTC. Residues: CASSLVRGISYEQYF.

This chain joins TRBV6-5 and TRBJ1-3, with D possibly TRBD1 on 6 matching bases. Germline V gives CDR1 MNHEY, CDR2 SVGAGI. The CDR3 has 12 residues. V was shortened by 4 bases and J by 8 bases, with 9 bases between the two germline ends. The DNA of the CDR3 is TGTGCCAGCAGTTCTGAGGGGGACACCATATATTTT. Encoded protein: CASSSEGDTIYF.

This chain joins TRBV5-1 and TRBJ1-1, with 8 positions matching TRBD1. Germline values: CDR1 SGHRS, CDR2 YFSETQ. V shed 0 bases, J shed 0 bases, and the junction held 10 bases outside the gene matches. The CDR3 runs 18 residues. CDR3 amino acids: CASSLGQGFLTLNTEAFF. In nucleotides, the CDR3 is TGCGCCAGCAGCTTGGGACAGGGGTTTTTAACCTTGAACACTGAAGCTTTCTTT.

The chain combines TRBV28 with TRBJ1-6, with D unresolved. Trimming took off 6 bases at V and 0 bases at J, with 12 bases between the two ends. The CDR3 length is 16 residues. The germline V gene has CDR1 MDHEN and CDR2 SYDVKM. DNA of the CDR3: TGTGCCAGCAGGTCTACAGAAAACTCCTATAATTCACCCCTCCACTTT. Its translation: CASRSTENSYNSPLHF.

The rearrangement uses TRBV2 and TRBJ1-4; TRBD1 agrees at 8 bases. The length of the CDR3 is 15 residues. V lost 6 bases to trimming and J lost 8 bases; unmatched junction nucleotides: 11. The germline V gene encodes CDR1 SNHLY and CDR2 FYNNEI. DNA for the CDR3: TGTGCCAGCAGGATTACAGGGGGGGAAGGGGAAAAACTGTTTTTT. It yields the protein CASRITGGEGEKLFF.

Comments on this clone: Other nucleotide sequences from this sample produce the same CDR3. This sequence joins TRBV19 and TRBJ1-2; D remains unclear. The CDR3 sequence is 13 residues long. Germline V gene lookup returns CDR1 LNHDA and CDR2 SQIVND (reference sequence). The V gene lost 4 bases and the J gene lost 5 bases, with 11 bases spanning the gap. In DNA form, the CDR3 reads TGTGCCAGTAGTAAGGGTCAGCTTTATGGCTACACCTTC. Residues: CASSKGQLYGYTF.

The gene calls are TRBV5-4 and TRBJ2-3, with 8 bases that match TRBD2. Trimming at V came to 2 bases and at J to 7 bases, leaving 12 bases not matched to a gene. This CDR3 has 16 residues. Germline assignment: CDR1 SGHNT and CDR2 YYREEE (reference sequence). The CDR3 loop reads CASSFYVAGSVNTQYF. CDR3 bases: TGTGCCAGCAGCTTCTATGTAGCGGGAAGTGTTAATACGCAGTATTTT.

This clone was observed a single time. DNA for the CDR3: TGTGCCAGCAGCTTCTGGAGGGACGCCTACGAGCAGTACTTC. Translation: CASSFWRDAYEQYF. This chain links TRBV7-2 with TRBJ2-7; D perhaps matches TRBD2 (6 bases). This CDR3 region has 14 residues. The V and J ends lost 3 bases and 2 bases respectively, with 11 bases between them. From germline, CDR1 is SGHTA and CDR2 FQGNSA.

The gene calls are TRBV7-8 and TRBJ2-7, with 8 bases that match TRBD2. Germline V gene lookup returns CDR1 SGHVS and CDR2 FQNEAQ. This CDR3 has 14 amino acids. V gave up 5 bases and J gave up 5 bases; unmatched junction bases: 8. CDR3: CASSPGLAANEQYF. The CDR3 bases are TGTGCCAGCAGCCCAGGACTAGCCGCCAACGAGCAGTACTTC. Variable domain in full (rest from reference TRBV7-8 and TRBJ2-7): GAGVSQSPRYKVAKRGQDVALRCDPISGHVSLFWYQQALGQGPEFLTYFQNEAQLDKSGLPSDRFFAERPEGSVSTLKIQRTQQEDSAVYLCASSPGLAANEQYFGPGTRLTVT.

Concerning this clone: This specimen includes other DNA sequences encoding the same CDR3. The rearrangement uses TRBV7-2 and TRBJ2-7, with D uncertain. Looked up from germline, CDR1 is SGHTA and CDR2 is FQGNSA. The CDR3 contains 13 residues. V was trimmed by 5 bases and J by 2 bases, leaving 10 bases between them. The CDR3 loop is CASSRGPTYEQYF. DNA of the CDR3: TGTGCCAGCAGCCGTGGTCCTACCTACGAGCAGTACTTC.

This clone was picked up one time. CDR3 sequence reads: CASSREQGGTDTQYF. CDR3 sequence (DNA): TGTGCCAGCAGTCGGGAACAGGGAGGCACAGATACGCAGTATTTT. The chain recombines TRBV2 with TRBJ2-3, with a weak D call TRBD1 (6 bases). The V end lost 5 bases, the J end lost 1 base, and 13 bases lay between the germline ends. CDR1 SNHLY and CDR2 FYNNEI come from the germline V gene. The CDR3 spans 15 residues.

The chain is built from TRBV11-2 and TRBJ2-5, with D unclear. V was clipped by 3 bases and J by 5 bases, with 19 bases between them. CDR3 length: 16 residues. The V gene's germline CDR1 is SGHAT and CDR2 FQNNGV. CDR3 in amino acids: CASSLLYNHLEETQYF. The CDR3 DNA sequence: TGTGCCAGCAGCTTGCTATACAATCATCTTGAGGAGACCCAGTACTTC.

The chain is built from TRBV5-1 and TRBJ2-7; 8 bases are a match to TRBD2. From germline, CDR1 is SGHRS and CDR2 YFSETQ. The CDR3 is 15 amino acids. V lost 0 bases to trimming and J lost 2 bases; unmatched junction nucleotides: 4. The CDR3 is CASSLATSGPYEQYF. CDR3 nucleotide sequence: TGCGCCAGCAGCTTGGCAACTAGCGGACCCTACGAGCAGTACTTC.

Turning to this clone: This specimen includes other DNA sequences encoding the same CDR3. V is TRBV18 and J is TRBJ2-7; D is unclear. Germline V gene lookup returns CDR1 KGHSH and CDR2 LQKENI. Trimming left V 2 bases short and J 5 bases short, with 7 bases between. This CDR3 spans 12 amino acids. The CDR3 loop is CASSPGRDEQYF. In nucleotides, the CDR3 is TGTGCCAGCTCACCAGGCAGAGACGAGCAGTACTTC.

V is TRBV2 and J is TRBJ2-7; TRBD1 agrees at 7 bases. V dropped 7 bases and J dropped 0; count of bases not matched to a gene: 9. The CDR3 covers 15 residues. Germline V gene data show CDR1 as SNHLY and CDR2 as FYNNEI. As DNA, the CDR3 is TGTGCCAGCATTTCAACGGACAGGAGCTCCTACGAGCAGTACTTC. Translated, it gives CASISTDRSSYEQYF. Full variable domain (missing parts from reference TRBV2 and TRBJ2-7): EPEVTQTPSHQVTQMGQEVILRCVPISNHLYFYWYRQILGQKVEFLVSFYNNEISEKSEIFDDQFSVERPDGSNFTLKIRSTKLEDSAMYFCASISTDRSSYEQYFGPGTRLTVT.

The chain joins TRBV19 to TRBJ1-2; D gene unclear. Germline V gives CDR1 LNHDA, CDR2 SQIVND (reference sequence). V lost 3 bases, J lost 4 bases, and 15 bases lay in between. This CDR3 is 15 amino acids long. The DNA for the CDR3 is TGTGCCAGTAGTATCGGGCAGACCAGTCCCTATGGCTACACCTTC. Its protein is CASSIGQTSPYGYTF.

Concerning this clone: In the same sample, other DNA sequences code for this CDR3. The chain carries TRBV19 and TRBJ2-2; the D gene is possibly TRBD1 (5 bases). V was shortened by 2 bases and J by 5 bases, with 6 bases between the two germline ends. CDR3 length: 13 residues. CDR1 and CDR2 (germline): LNHDA, SQIVND (reference sequence). This CDR3 reads CASSIQGTGELFF. The DNA of the CDR3 is TGTGCCAGTAGTATACAGGGAACCGGGGAGCTGTTTTTT.

This chain links TRBV30 with TRBJ2-5, with D uncertain. TRBJ2-7 matches the DNA end more closely, so the J call is doubtful. The CDR3 is made up of 11 amino acids. Germline CDR1 GTSNPN, CDR2 SVGIG (reference sequence). The CDR3 DNA is TGTGCCTGGAGTGCCAACTACGAGCAGTACTTC. Translation gives CAWSANYEQYF.

This clone showed up just once. The rearrangement joins TRBV5-5 to TRBJ1-3; no firm D call. Trimming removed 2 bases from V and 0 bases from J, with 9 bases in between. The CDR3 is made up of 15 amino acids. Germline V CDR1 and CDR2: SGHKS, YYEKEE (reference sequence). The CDR3 protein is CASSFSGSSGNTIYF. The CDR3, as DNA: TGTGCCAGCAGCTTTTCGGGGAGCTCTGGAAACACCATATATTTT.

The CDR3 loop reads CASGLTANTGELFF. In DNA form, the CDR3 reads TGTGCTAGTGGTTTGACCGCGAACACCGGGGAGCTGTTTTTT. The rearrangement joins TRBV12-5 to TRBJ2-2; D gene ambiguous. The CDR3 has 14 amino acids. From germline, CDR1 is LGHNT and CDR2 FRNRAP. The V end was cut by 2 bases, the J end by 0 bases, with 4 bases between.

This chain connects TRBV6-1 to TRBJ1-4; the D gene is possibly TRBD1 (5 bases). The V end was cut by 7 bases, the J end by 5 bases, with 14 bases between. From germline, CDR1 is MNHNS and CDR2 SASEGT. The CDR3 has 14 residues. CDR3 loop: CASTRQNLNEKLFF. Written as DNA, the CDR3 is TGTGCCAGCACCAGACAGAATTTGAATGAAAAACTGTTTTTT.

The chain carries TRBV18 and TRBJ1-2; no clear D. Germline V CDR1 and CDR2: KGHSH, LQKENI. The CDR3 covers 13 residues. V lost 4 bases, J lost 3 bases, and 9 bases lay in between. The CDR3 protein is CASSQGGHYGYTF. The CDR3 nucleotides are TGTGCCAGCTCACAGGGAGGACACTATGGCTACACCTTC.